The text below deals with one T cell receptor (beta chain). The CDR3 has 16 amino acids. V gave up 4 bases and J gave up 5 bases; unmatched junction bases: 11. The germline CDR1 and CDR2 sequences are SNHLY and FYNNEI. This entry is derived from a study of blood T cell repertoires in COVID-19. The study assigned cohorts using participant-reported clinical history. The protocol was immunoSEQ multiplex PCR, while the TCRdb copy is restricted to in-frame clones and leaves out a portion. This sample has under 450,000 clones, with roughly nine tenths found just once. The gene calls are TRBV2 and TRBJ1-2; the match to TRBD1 covers 9 bases. The receptor comes from a woman aged 40 to 50 who had been exposed to COVID-19. Sequenced: PBMCs or T cells enriched from blood (not recorded which). CDR3 residues: CASSVGAAGQGYGYTF. CDR3 DNA sequence: TGTGCCAGCAGTGTTGGGGCCGCGGGACAGGGTTATGGCTACACCTTC.